A single sample gave rise to the 14 T cell receptor beta chains below, sequenced in a study of OX40 agonist ivuxolimab in advanced cancers. Profiled with immunoSEQ multiplex PCR; TCRdb holds only in-frame clones, not every one. This sample carries tens of thousands of clones, about 94% of them seen once, and the ten largest clones take around 14%. The sequenced sample was CD4+ or CD8+ T cells sorted from blood, obtained in a trial of the OX40 agonist ivuxolimab. These receptors all stem from an adult with an advanced solid tumor such as melanoma, head and neck, liver or kidney cancer.

V gene TRBV27 combines with J gene TRBJ1-6; perhaps TRBD1 as D (5 bases). CDR1 is MNHEY and CDR2 is SMNVEV in the germline V gene (reference sequence). With 3 bases removed from V and 9 bases from J, the gap between germline ends came to 12 bases. CDR3 length: 14 amino acids. CDR3 DNA: TGTGCCAGCAGTTTCGGGGCCTTCGGTTCACCCCTCCACTTT. As protein: CASSFGAFGSPLHF.

This clone has a single count. The chain is built from TRBV6-5 and TRBJ2-3; TRBD2 aligns across 11 bases. Germline V lookup: CDR1 MNHEY, CDR2 SVGAGI. V was clipped by 6 bases and J by 2 bases; unmatched bases: 4. The CDR3 spans 15 residues. The CDR3 bases are TGTGCCAGCAGCTCTAGCGGGGGGAACACAGATACGCAGTATTTT. Translation gives CASSSSGGNTDTQYF.

The gene calls are TRBV5-1 and TRBJ2-1, with D possibly TRBD2 on 6 matching bases. There are 15 residues in the CDR3. Trimming removed 4 bases from V and 0 bases from J, with 11 bases in between. Germline CDR1 is SGHRS and CDR2 is YFSETQ. The CDR3 spells CASSQRASSYNEQFF. CDR3 nucleotides: TGCGCCAGCAGCCAGCGGGCGAGCTCCTACAATGAGCAGTTCTTC.

Only a few counts were recorded for this clone. V and J are TRBV4-3 and TRBJ1-1, with D perhaps TRBD1 (5 bases). V was shortened by 1 base and J by 0 bases, with 9 bases between the two germline ends. Germline V gene data show CDR1 as LGHNA and CDR2 as YSLEER. The CDR3 is made up of 15 amino acids. Here the CDR3 reads CASSQAKGMNTEAFF. In DNA form, the CDR3 reads TGCGCCAGCAGCCAAGCTAAGGGGATGAACACTGAAGCTTTCTTT.

This chain uses TRBV9 with TRBJ2-7; tentatively, D is TRBD2 (5 bases). Per the germline V gene, CDR1 is SGDLS and CDR2 is YYNGEE. Trimming cost V 1 base and J 0 bases, with 14 bases left between them. This CDR3 spans 16 amino acids. The chain's CDR3 is CASSVSLLAGSYEQYF. The CDR3 DNA reads as TGTGCCAGCAGCGTAAGTTTGTTGGCGGGCTCCTACGAGCAGTACTTC.

The V call is TRBV4-2, the J call TRBJ2-7, with TRBD1 identical over 7 bases. The J segment lost 2 bases and the V segment lost 3 bases, leaving 7 bases of the junction unmatched. Germline CDR1 and CDR2: LGHNA and YNFKEQ. This CDR3 comprises 15 residues. CDR3 in amino acids: CASSQEETGTYEQYF. The CDR3 nucleotides are TGTGCCAGCAGCCAGGAAGAGACAGGGACCTACGAGCAGTACTTC.

This clone showed up just once. V is TRBV27 and J is TRBJ2-7; either TRBD1 or TRBD2 may fit D (7 bases each). Looked up from germline, CDR1 is MNHEY and CDR2 is SMNVEV (reference sequence). The ends were cut back, 5 bases at V and 6 bases at J, with 14 bases in the middle. This CDR3 region has 13 residues. The CDR3 is CASSPQGGSEQYF. As DNA, the CDR3 is TGTGCCAGCAGTCCCCAGGGGGGGAGCGAGCAGTACTTC.

The count of this clone is one. The V call is TRBV27, the J call TRBJ1-5, with D possibly being TRBD1 (5 bases). This CDR3 has 14 residues. Germline CDR1 is MNHEY and CDR2 is SMNVEV (reference sequence). V lost 3 bases and J lost 5, with 11 bases in between. CDR3 DNA: TGTGCCAGCAGTTTGACAGACGGAGATCAGCCCCAGCATTTT. Translated: CASSLTDGDQPQHF.

In its sample, this clone was seen once. The chain combines TRBV7-6 with TRBJ2-7; no clear D. Germline V gives CDR1 SGHVS, CDR2 FNYEAQ. This CDR3 comprises 14 residues. Trimming stripped 5 bases from V and 3 bases from J, with 14 bases between. The CDR3 is CASSPRPEGYEQYF. The CDR3 DNA follows: TGTGCCAGCAGCCCGCGACCCGAAGGCTACGAGCAGTACTTC.

The genes are TRBV6-5 and TRBJ2-3; tentative D call: TRBD2 (6 bases). The CDR3 is made up of 15 amino acids. Germline CDR1 reads MNHEY; CDR2 reads SVGAGI. The ends were cut back, 0 bases at V and 3 bases at J, with 10 bases in the middle. The CDR3 sequence is CASSYSSRGTDTQYF. CDR3 nucleotide sequence: TGTGCCAGCAGTTACTCGTCCCGGGGGACAGATACGCAGTATTTT.

The chain recombines TRBV7-2 with TRBJ2-7, with D hard to call. The CDR3 totals 13 residues. The germline V gene encodes CDR1 SGHTA and CDR2 FQGNSA. Trimming stripped 1 base from V and 12 bases from J, with 16 bases between. CDR3 DNA sequence: TGTGCCAGCAGCTTAGAGTCGGGTACGTGGAGGTACTTC. The encoded protein is CASSLESGTWRYF.

The chain couples TRBV2 to TRBJ2-7; TRBD1 matches 9 bases. In germline, CDR1 is SNHLY, CDR2 FYNNEI. There are 16 residues in the CDR3. The V segment lost 8 bases and the J segment 1 base; nucleotides outside the gene matches: 12. In nucleotides, the CDR3 is TGTGCCAGCTTGATACCCGAAGGGACAGGGTCCTACGAGCAGTACTTC. Residues: CASLIPEGTGSYEQYF. Full variable domain (missing parts from reference TRBV2 and TRBJ2-7): EPEVTQTPSHQVTQMGQEVILRCVPISNHLYFYWYRQILGQKVEFLVSFYNNEISEKSEIFDDQFSVERPDGSNFTLKIRSTKLEDSAMYFCASLIPEGTGSYEQYFGPGTRLTVT.

The genes are TRBV6-5 and TRBJ2-1, with D perhaps given as TRBD1 or TRBD2 (5 bases each). V shed 2 bases and J shed 8 bases, with 16 bases lying between them. This CDR3 comprises 15 residues. Germline-derived CDR1 and CDR2 are MNHEY and SVGAGI. The chain's CDR3 is CASSYRDGRPDEQFF. The CDR3 DNA reads TGTGCCAGCAGTTACCGGGACGGCCGACCCGATGAGCAGTTCTTC.

The chain carries TRBV10-2 and TRBJ1-2; a weak D match, TRBD1 (6 bases). Trimming took off 7 bases at V and 4 bases at J, with 19 bases between the two ends. Per germline, CDR1 WSHSY and CDR2 SAAADI. The CDR3 contains 15 residues. The CDR3, as DNA: TGCGCCAGCACCGCCGGAGCCCCAGGGGTCTATGGCTACACCTTC. Protein sequence: CASTAGAPGVYGYTF.